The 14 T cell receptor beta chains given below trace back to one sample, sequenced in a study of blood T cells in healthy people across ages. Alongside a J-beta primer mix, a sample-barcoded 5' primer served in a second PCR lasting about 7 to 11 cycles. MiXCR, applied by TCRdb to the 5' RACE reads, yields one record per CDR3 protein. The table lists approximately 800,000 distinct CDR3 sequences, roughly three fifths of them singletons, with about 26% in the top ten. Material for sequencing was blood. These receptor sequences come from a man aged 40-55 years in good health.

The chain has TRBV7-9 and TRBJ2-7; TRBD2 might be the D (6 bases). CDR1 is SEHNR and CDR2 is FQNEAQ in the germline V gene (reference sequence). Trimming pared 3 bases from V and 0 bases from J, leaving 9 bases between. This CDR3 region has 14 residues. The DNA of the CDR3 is TGTGCCAGCAGCTTGGAGGGGCCCTCCTACGAGCAGTACTTC. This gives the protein CASSLEGPSYEQYF.

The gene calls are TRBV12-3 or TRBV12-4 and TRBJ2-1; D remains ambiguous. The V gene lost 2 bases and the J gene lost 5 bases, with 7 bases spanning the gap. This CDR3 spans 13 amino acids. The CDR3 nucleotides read TGTGCCAGCAGTTTATACCCGGACAATGAGCAGTTCTTC. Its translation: CASSLYPDNEQFF.

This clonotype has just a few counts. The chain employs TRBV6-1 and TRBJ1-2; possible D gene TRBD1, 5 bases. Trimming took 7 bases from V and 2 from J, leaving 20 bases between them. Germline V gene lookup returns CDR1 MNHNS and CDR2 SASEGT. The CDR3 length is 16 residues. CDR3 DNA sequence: TGTGCCAGCATTCCGGGACGAATCCGCCCCAACTATGGCTACACCTTC. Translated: CASIPGRIRPNYGYTF.

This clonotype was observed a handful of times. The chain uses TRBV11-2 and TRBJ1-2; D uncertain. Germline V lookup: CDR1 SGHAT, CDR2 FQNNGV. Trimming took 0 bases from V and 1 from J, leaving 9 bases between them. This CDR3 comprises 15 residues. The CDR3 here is CASSLDVGFNYGYTF. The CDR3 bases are TGTGCCAGCAGCTTAGATGTGGGGTTTAACTATGGCTACACCTTC.

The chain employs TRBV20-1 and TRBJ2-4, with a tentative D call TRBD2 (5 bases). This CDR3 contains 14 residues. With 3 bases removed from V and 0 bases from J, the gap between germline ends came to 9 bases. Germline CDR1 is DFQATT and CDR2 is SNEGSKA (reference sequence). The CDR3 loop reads CSARPGEAKNIQYF. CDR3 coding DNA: TGCAGTGCTAGGCCCGGGGAAGCCAAAAACATTCAGTACTTC.

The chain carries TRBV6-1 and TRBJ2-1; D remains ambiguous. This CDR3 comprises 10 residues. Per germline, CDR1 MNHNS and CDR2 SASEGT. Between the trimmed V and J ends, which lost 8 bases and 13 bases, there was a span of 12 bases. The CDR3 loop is CASGIETQFF. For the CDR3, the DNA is TGTGCCAGCGGGATAGAGACCCAGTTCTTC.

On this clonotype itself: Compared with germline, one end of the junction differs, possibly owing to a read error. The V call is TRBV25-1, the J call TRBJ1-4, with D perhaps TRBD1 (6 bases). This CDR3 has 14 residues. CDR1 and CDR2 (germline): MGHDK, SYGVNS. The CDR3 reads CVSSGRGAGEKLFF. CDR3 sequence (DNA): TGTGTCAGCAGTGGGCGGGGGGCAGGAGAAAAACTGTTTTTT.

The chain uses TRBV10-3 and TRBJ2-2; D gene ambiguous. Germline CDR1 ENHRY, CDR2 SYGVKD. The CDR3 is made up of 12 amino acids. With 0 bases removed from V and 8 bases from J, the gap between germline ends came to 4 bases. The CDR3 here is CAISESRGELFF. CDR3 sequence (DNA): TGTGCCATCAGTGAGTCGAGAGGGGAGCTGTTTTTT.

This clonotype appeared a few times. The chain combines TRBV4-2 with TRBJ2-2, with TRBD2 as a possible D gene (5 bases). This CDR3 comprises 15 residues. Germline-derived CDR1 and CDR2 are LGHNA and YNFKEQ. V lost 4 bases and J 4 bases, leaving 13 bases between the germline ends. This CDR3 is CASSLSGSPTGELFF. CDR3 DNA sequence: TGTGCCAGCAGCCTATCGGGGTCTCCCACCGGGGAGCTGTTTTTT.

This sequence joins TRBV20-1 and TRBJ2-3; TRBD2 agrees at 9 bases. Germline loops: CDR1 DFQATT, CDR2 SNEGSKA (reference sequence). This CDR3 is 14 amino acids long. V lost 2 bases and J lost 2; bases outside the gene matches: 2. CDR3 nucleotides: TGCAGTGCTAGACTAGCGGGGCTCACAGATACGCAGTATTTT. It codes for CSARLAGLTDTQYF.

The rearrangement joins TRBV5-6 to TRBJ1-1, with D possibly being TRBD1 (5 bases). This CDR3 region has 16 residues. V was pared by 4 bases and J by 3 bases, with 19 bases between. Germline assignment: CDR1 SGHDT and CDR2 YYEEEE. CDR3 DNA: TGTGCCAGCAGCAGTACGGGGCGCTCACGGGACACTGAAGCTTTCTTT. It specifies CASSSTGRSRDTEAFF.

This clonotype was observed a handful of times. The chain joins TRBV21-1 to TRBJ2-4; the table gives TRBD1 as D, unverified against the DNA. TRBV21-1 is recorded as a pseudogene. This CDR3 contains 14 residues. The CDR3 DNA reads TGTGCCAGCAGCAAAGAGGGGGGCGTGCGGGAGCAGTACTTC. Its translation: CASSKEGGVREQYF.

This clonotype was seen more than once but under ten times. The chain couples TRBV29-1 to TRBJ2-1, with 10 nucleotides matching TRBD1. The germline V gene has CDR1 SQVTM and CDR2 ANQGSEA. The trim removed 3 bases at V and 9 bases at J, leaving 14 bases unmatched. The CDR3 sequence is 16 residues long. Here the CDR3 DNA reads TGCAGCGTTGACGGGGGTTCCGGGACAGGGGCGAGTGAGCAGTTCTTC. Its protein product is CSVDGGSGTGASEQFF.

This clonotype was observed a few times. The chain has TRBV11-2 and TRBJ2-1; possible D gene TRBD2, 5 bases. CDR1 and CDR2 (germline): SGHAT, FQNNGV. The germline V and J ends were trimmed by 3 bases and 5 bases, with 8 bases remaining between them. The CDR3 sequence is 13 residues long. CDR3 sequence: CASSFGLNNEQFF. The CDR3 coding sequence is TGTGCCAGCAGCTTCGGACTGAACAATGAGCAGTTCTTC.